What follows are 29 T cell receptor beta chains derived from one specimen sequenced in a study of blood T cell repertoires in COVID-19 (TCRdb year 2020). The library came from the immunoSEQ multiplex PCR assay. The table was pulled from immuneACCESS by TCRdb, which kept in-frame rearrangements only. Such tables lose some clones; where checked, under half of the loss comes from unresolved V genes, and the rest has no known cause. Across this sample there are some 30,000 clones, with around 90% seen only once. Of the sample, around 2.2% falls within the top ten clones. The sample taken for sequencing was peripheral blood. The receptors derive from a man aged 45-65 years with active COVID-19.

This chain links TRBV28 with TRBJ1-5; 9 bases are shared with TRBD1. The CDR3 extends over 17 amino acids. CDR1 and CDR2 from the germline V gene are MDHEN and SYDVKM. V was clipped by 5 bases and J by 5 bases; unmatched bases: 13. In DNA, the CDR3 is TGTGCCAGCAGTCATGTAGTAGGGACAGGGTCGGATCAGCCCCAGCATTTT. This translates into CASSHVVGTGSDQPQHF. Based on the CDR3 plus reference TRBV28 and TRBJ1-5, the full variable domain is DVKVTQSSRYLVKRTGEKVFLECVQDMDHENMFWYRQDPGLGLRLIYFSYDVKMKEKGDIPEGYSVSREKKERFSLILESASTNQTSMYLCASSHVVGTGSDQPQHFGDGTRLSIL.

This chain uses TRBV12-3 or TRBV12-4 with TRBJ2-2; D not resolved. V gave up 3 bases and J gave up 6 bases, with 8 bases separating them. This CDR3 region has 13 residues. The CDR3 DNA is TGTGCCAGCAGTTTTGTCCCCGCCGGGGAGCTGTTTTTT. Its translation is CASSFVPAGELFF.

V is TRBV2 and J is TRBJ2-3, with a weak D call TRBD1 (6 bases). This CDR3 has 14 residues. Trimming left V 7 bases short and J 0 bases short, with 11 bases between. Germline V gene sequence: CDR1 SNHLY, CDR2 FYNNEI. The CDR3 DNA is TGTGCCAGCAAGACAGGCCTTAGCACAGATACGCAGTATTTT. It encodes CASKTGLSTDTQYF.

The chain carries TRBV5-1 and TRBJ1-3; maybe TRBD1 (6 bases). V was trimmed by 4 bases and J by 2 bases, leaving 10 bases between them. The CDR3 is 14 residues long. Per germline, CDR1 SGHRS and CDR2 YFSETQ. In DNA form, the CDR3 reads TGCGCCAGCAGCCAAGCAGGGGCTGGAAACACCATATATTTT. Its translation: CASSQAGAGNTIYF.

V usage is TRBV5-6 and J usage is TRBJ1-2, with 7 bases lining up with TRBD1. The CDR3 has 16 residues. Germline-derived CDR1 and CDR2 are SGHDT and YYEEEE. V lost 0 bases and J lost 4; bases outside the gene matches: 9. The DNA for the CDR3 is TGTGCCAGCAGCTTGGGGGCGGCAGGGGGATCCTATGGCTACACCTTC. The encoded protein is CASSLGAAGGSYGYTF.

The chain recombines TRBV3-1 (or the pseudogene TRBV3-2) with TRBJ2-5, with 13 bases fitting TRBD2. Germline assignment: CDR1 LGHDT and CDR2 YNNKEL (reference sequence). The ends lost 8 bases at V and 5 bases at J; junction bases unmatched: 8. This CDR3 has 15 residues. The CDR3 loop reads CASGSLAGGPETQYF. CDR3 DNA sequence: TGTGCCAGCGGCTCACTAGCGGGGGGGCCGGAGACCCAGTACTTC.

The chain recombines TRBV29-1 with TRBJ2-3, with 13 bases matching TRBD2. In germline, CDR1 is SQVTM, CDR2 ANQGSEA. This CDR3 has 15 amino acids. J lost 1 base, V lost 4 bases, and 2 bases had no gene match. CDR3 loop: CSVVGTSGGTDTQYF. Written as DNA, the CDR3 is TGCAGCGTTGTAGGGACTAGCGGGGGCACAGATACGCAGTATTTT.

This clone was counted a single time. This chain connects TRBV2 to TRBJ1-3; no firm D call. CDR3 length: 14 amino acids. V lost 6 bases and J 0 bases, leaving 9 bases between the germline ends. Germline CDR1 SNHLY, CDR2 FYNNEI. This chain's CDR3 is CASSPTGSGNTIYF. The CDR3 nucleotides read TGTGCCAGCAGCCCAACCGGCTCTGGAAACACCATATATTTT.

The gene calls are TRBV28 and TRBJ2-7; TRBD1 aligns across 8 bases. Germline CDR1 is MDHEN and CDR2 is SYDVKM. V shed 9 bases and J 4 bases; nucleotides not matched to a gene: 8. CDR3 length equals 13 residues. This CDR3 is CASLGTGTYEQYF. The CDR3 nucleotides are TGTGCCAGTCTGGGGACAGGAACATACGAGCAGTACTTC. The whole variable domain, remainder taken from reference TRBV28 and TRBJ2-7, is DVKVTQSSRYLVKRTGEKVFLECVQDMDHENMFWYRQDPGLGLRLIYFSYDVKMKEKGDIPEGYSVSREKKERFSLILESASTNQTSMYLCASLGTGTYEQYFGPGTRLTVT.

The rearrangement uses TRBV12-3 or TRBV12-4 and TRBJ1-1; D remains ambiguous. V was pared by 2 bases and J by 8 bases, with 9 bases between. The CDR3 contains 12 residues. The CDR3 is CASSLRSLEAFF. The CDR3 region has the DNA TGTGCCAGCAGTTTAAGGAGCCTGGAAGCTTTCTTT.

This clone is a singleton in its sample. This sequence joins TRBV7-6 and TRBJ2-1; 9 positions agree with TRBD2. Germline V gene sequence: CDR1 SGHVS, CDR2 FNYEAQ. The CDR3 has 16 residues. With 2 bases clipped from V and 0 bases from J, the junction kept 2 bases outside the gene matches. The CDR3 DNA is TGTGCCAGCAGCTTACTTAGCGGGAGCTCCTACAATGAGCAGTTCTTC. It yields the protein CASSLLSGSSYNEQFF.

This CDR3 is CASSQWTGKETQYF. In DNA, the CDR3 is TGTGCCAGCAGCCAATGGACAGGGAAAGAGACCCAGTACTTC. The J gene is TRBJ2-5, the V gene TRBV7-2, with 8 bases aligning to TRBD1. The germline V gene encodes CDR1 SGHTA and CDR2 FQGNSA. V lost 5 bases, J lost 3 bases, and 5 bases stayed unmatched. The CDR3 covers 14 residues.

The chain combines TRBV28 with TRBJ2-1; D gene uncertain. Trimming took 4 bases from V and 0 from J, leaving 19 bases between them. The CDR3 runs to 18 residues. Germline values: CDR1 MDHEN, CDR2 SYDVKM. The DNA of the CDR3 is TGTGCCAGCAGTTCGCCGGGTCACGCCTCCAGCTCCTACAATGAGCAGTTCTTC. It codes for CASSSPGHASSSYNEQFF.

The rearrangement uses TRBV5-1 and TRBJ2-1; 7 bases are a match to TRBD1. The V gene's germline CDR1 is SGHRS and CDR2 YFSETQ. The J segment lost 4 bases and the V segment lost 5 bases, leaving 12 bases of the junction unmatched. This CDR3 is 16 amino acids long. In DNA, the CDR3 is TGCGCCAGCAGGAAGATAGGGACAGCATCTTACAATGAGCAGTTCTTC. Its translation is CASRKIGTASYNEQFF. Complete variable domain (other parts from reference TRBV5-1 and TRBJ2-1): KAGVTQTPRYLIKTRGQQVTLSCSPISGHRSVSWYQQTPGQGLQFLFEYFSETQRNKGNFPGRFSGRQFSNSRSEMNVSTLELGDSALYLCASRKIGTASYNEQFFGPGTRLTVL.

In the case of this clone: A junction boundary mismatches the germline segment, possibly from a read error. V usage is TRBV6-5 and J usage is TRBJ1-2; possibly TRBD1 for D (6 bases). Germline assignment: CDR1 MNHEY and CDR2 SVGAGI. This CDR3 is built from 15 residues. The DNA for the CDR3 is TGTGCCAGCAGTTACTTACCACAGGGCAACTATGACTACACCTTC. Amino acid sequence: CASSYLPQGNYDYTF.

The J gene is TRBJ2-5, the V gene TRBV5-1; 10 bases match TRBD1. Germline lookup yields CDR1 SGHRS and CDR2 YFSETQ. This CDR3 spans 15 amino acids. Losses at the gene ends were 4 bases for V and 7 bases for J; bases not matched to a gene: 10. The CDR3 loop reads CASSKGTGASRTQYF. Written as DNA, the CDR3 is TGCGCCAGCAGCAAAGGGACAGGGGCATCGAGGACCCAGTACTTC.

The chain combines TRBV2 with TRBJ2-7; 7 positions match TRBD2. Trimming took 8 bases from V and 6 from J; bases not matched to a gene: 13. The CDR3 has 14 residues. In germline, CDR1 is SNHLY, CDR2 FYNNEI. CDR3 amino acids: CASGRLADPSEQYF. The CDR3 nucleotides are TGTGCCAGCGGGAGACTAGCTGATCCTTCCGAGCAGTACTTC.

The chain joins TRBV6-9 to TRBJ1-6; D is uncertain. This CDR3 region has 14 residues. The germline CDR1 and CDR2 sequences are MNHGY and SVAAGI. Deletions cut 11 bases from V and 10 bases from J, with 21 bases between. CDR3 region: CARKKTEPESPLHF. The CDR3, as DNA: TGTGCCCGCAAAAAAACTGAGCCGGAGTCACCCCTCCACTTT.

The chain recombines TRBV5-8 with TRBJ2-6; tentative D call: TRBD1 (6 bases). Looked up from germline, CDR1 is SGHTS and CDR2 is YDEGEE. V gave up 4 bases and J gave up 0 bases, with 14 bases separating them. The CDR3 extends over 17 amino acids. CDR3 sequence reads: CASSPTGSSSGANVLTF. CDR3 coding DNA: TGTGCCAGCAGCCCTACAGGGTCGAGCTCTGGGGCCAACGTCCTGACTTTC. The full variable domain, its missing parts supplied by reference TRBV5-8 and TRBJ2-6, is EAGVTQSPTHLIKTRGQQATLRCSPISGHTSVYWYQQALGLGLQFLLWYDEGEERNRGNFPPRFSGRQFPNYSSELNVNALELEDSALYLCASSPTGSSSGANVLTFGAGSRLTVL.

This clone is medium-sized (0.01 to 0.1%). The chain has TRBV4-1 and TRBJ2-7; 12 bases line up with TRBD1. Trimming took 3 bases from V and 4 from J; bases not matched to a gene: 10. The CDR3 sequence is 17 residues long. CDR1 is MGHRA and CDR2 is YSYEKL in the germline V gene. This CDR3 reads CASSQAAGTGGFYEQYF. The CDR3 region has the DNA TGCGCCAGCAGCCAGGCTGCCGGGACAGGGGGCTTTTACGAGCAGTACTTC.

This chain joins TRBV30 and TRBJ1-5; no reliable D call. V lost 0 bases and J 4 bases, leaving 13 bases between the germline ends. The CDR3 consists of 15 residues. CDR1 and CDR2 (germline): GTSNPN, SVGIG (reference sequence). The CDR3 is CAWSVEGGVNQPQHF. The CDR3 nucleotides read TGTGCCTGGAGTGTAGAGGGTGGGGTGAATCAGCCCCAGCATTTT.

This clone appeared a few times. This chain joins TRBV9 and TRBJ1-6; D unclear. This CDR3 has 12 amino acids. V was pared by 3 bases and J by 5 bases, with 3 bases between. The germline V gene has CDR1 SGDLS and CDR2 YYNGEE. The CDR3 nucleotides read TGTGCCAGCAGCGGAGATAATTCACCCCTCCACTTT. It translates to CASSGDNSPLHF.

The chain joins TRBV15 to TRBJ1-2; D may be TRBD1 (5 bases). Trimming took 5 bases from V and 3 from J, leaving 22 bases between them. Germline V gene lookup returns CDR1 LNHNV and CDR2 YYDKDF (reference sequence). This CDR3 has 17 amino acids. The DNA for the CDR3 is TGTGCCACCAGCGGGGTGCAAAGGGGCCCTGAGGACTATGGCTACACCTTC. Protein: CATSGVQRGPEDYGYTF.

The chain couples TRBV5-1 to TRBJ2-6; 8 positions agree with TRBD1. Trimming took 4 bases from V and 0 from J; bases not matched to a gene: 6. Germline assignment: CDR1 SGHRS and CDR2 YFSETQ. The CDR3 runs 17 residues. The CDR3 reads CASSLKDRGSGANVLTF. CDR3 in DNA: TGCGCCAGCAGCCTTAAAGACAGGGGCTCTGGGGCCAACGTCCTGACTTTC.

The V gene is TRBV4-2, the J gene TRBJ1-2; D may be TRBD1 (6 bases). CDR1 is LGHNA and CDR2 is YNFKEQ in the germline V gene. Trimming removed 0 bases at V and 4 bases at J, with 12 bases between. CDR3 length: 15 residues. CDR3 sequence (DNA): TGTGCCAGCAGCCAAGATCGGGGGGCCGGCTATGGCTACACCTTC. It specifies CASSQDRGAGYGYTF.

This chain links TRBV2 with TRBJ2-1; 8 bases map to TRBD2. J lost 4 bases, V lost 2 bases, and 1 base had no gene match. The CDR3 extends over 14 amino acids. Germline V gives CDR1 SNHLY, CDR2 FYNNEI. The CDR3 is CASSEQRGYNEQFF. The CDR3 DNA sequence: TGTGCCAGCAGTGAACAGCGGGGGTACAATGAGCAGTTCTTC.

V gene TRBV3-1 (or the pseudogene TRBV3-2) combines with J gene TRBJ1-4, with TRBD1 matching 9 bases. In germline, CDR1 is LGHDT, CDR2 YNNKEL (reference sequence). V was pared by 4 bases and J by 5 bases, with 5 bases of the junction left unmatched. CDR3 length equals 15 residues. CDR3 sequence (DNA): TGTGCCAGCAGCCCAACCGGGACAGGGAATGAAAAACTGTTTTTT. This gives the protein CASSPTGTGNEKLFF.

The gene calls are TRBV11-3 and TRBJ1-2; TRBD1 matches 7 bases. CDR3 length: 14 residues. The germline V gene has CDR1 SGHNT and CDR2 YENEEA. J was trimmed by 2 bases and V by 10 bases; bases with no gene match: 10. CDR3 region: CATTDLDRNYGYTF. In nucleotides, the CDR3 is TGTGCCACCACCGATTTGGACAGGAACTATGGCTACACCTTC. The full variable domain, its missing parts supplied by reference TRBV11-3 and TRBJ1-2, is EAGVVQSPRYKIIEKKQPVAFWCNPISGHNTLYWYLQNLGQGPELLIRYENEEAVDDSQLPKDRFSAERLKGVDSTLKIQPAELGDSAVYLCATTDLDRNYGYTFGSGTRLTVV.

The V call is TRBV30, the J call TRBJ2-3; 11 bases align to TRBD2. The V and J ends lost 3 bases and 5 bases, in that order; junction bases with no gene match: 4. This CDR3 has 14 residues. From germline, CDR1 is GTSNPN and CDR2 SVGIG (reference sequence). CDR3 bases: TGTGCCTGGAGAGTAGCGGGAGGGGTAGATACGCAGTATTTT. Its protein is CAWRVAGGVDTQYF.